Listed below are T cell receptor beta chains from one sample, sequenced in a study of blood T cell repertoires in COVID-19. The repertoire was sequenced with immunoSEQ multiplex PCR; TCRdb's copy has only in-frame clones and lacks some. The sample consists of 190,000 or so clones, 87% of them appearing once. The sample consisted of peripheral blood. These receptors all stem from a woman aged 18-29 years who had recovered from COVID-19. Both conserved end residues are part of each CDR3. The order of the fields is clone size, V gene, J gene, CDR3 protein. A clone size is listed for some rows: how often the clone was seen (once, few, many), or a class if it is expanded.

clone_size: .
v_call: TRBV2
j_call: TRBJ2-5
cdr3_aa: CASRRLAGGEYF

clone_size: .
v_call: TRBV6-2/TRBV6-3
j_call: TRBJ2-3
cdr3_aa: CASSRTSGTISGLDTQYF

clone_size: .
v_call: TRBV6-5
j_call: TRBJ1-1
cdr3_aa: CASSYSGSTEAFF

clone_size: .
v_call: TRBV4-2
j_call: TRBJ2-1
cdr3_aa: CASSRKAGTGSYNEQFF

clone_size: .
v_call: TRBV2
j_call: TRBJ2-5
cdr3_aa: CALAGRLEETQYF

clone_size: .
v_call: TRBV5-5
j_call: TRBJ1-3
cdr3_aa: CASSLVPYRGNTIYF

clone_size: .
v_call: TRBV27
j_call: TRBJ2-7
cdr3_aa: CASSSGQVVEQYF

clone_size: .
v_call: TRBV6-6
j_call: TRBJ1-5
cdr3_aa: CASSGPRQPQHF

clone_size: .
v_call: TRBV19
j_call: TRBJ2-3
cdr3_aa: CASSTTSTDTQYF

clone_size: .
v_call: TRBV4-3
j_call: TRBJ2-1
cdr3_aa: CASSQGGPNEQFF

clone_size: .
v_call: TRBV5-1
j_call: TRBJ2-1
cdr3_aa: CASTVPGTSGSYEQFF

clone_size: .
v_call: TRBV18
j_call: TRBJ2-2
cdr3_aa: CASSPPGAGELFF

clone_size: .
v_call: TRBV11-1
j_call: TRBJ1-1
cdr3_aa: CASSLALDRGRGPEAFF

clone_size: once
v_call: TRBV27
j_call: TRBJ2-1
cdr3_aa: CASSYRVEQFF

clone_size: .
v_call: TRBV6-1
j_call: TRBJ1-1
cdr3_aa: CASSVVPTGLNTEAFF

clone_size: .
v_call: TRBV20-1
j_call: TRBJ2-7
cdr3_aa: CSPVKNEQYF

clone_size: .
v_call: TRBV7-3
j_call: TRBJ2-1
cdr3_aa: CASSLTSGIGDEQFF

clone_size: .
v_call: TRBV7-2
j_call: TRBJ1-3
cdr3_aa: CASSTRVGVGGNTIYF

clone_size: .
v_call: TRBV28
j_call: TRBJ2-3
cdr3_aa: CASKGLAPSTDTQYF

clone_size: .
v_call: TRBV6-4
j_call: TRBJ2-1
cdr3_aa: CASSLTSFNEQFF

clone_size: .
v_call: TRBV11-2
j_call: TRBJ2-5
cdr3_aa: CASTPDRQETQYF

clone_size: .
v_call: TRBV2
j_call: TRBJ2-4
cdr3_aa: CASSEGQGARNIQYF

clone_size: .
v_call: TRBV19
j_call: TRBJ2-5
cdr3_aa: CASRLAGGETQYF

clone_size: .
v_call: TRBV3-1/TRBV3-2
j_call: TRBJ2-1
cdr3_aa: CASSPVVANEQFF

clone_size: .
v_call: TRBV7-3
j_call: TRBJ2-1
cdr3_aa: CASSLWGRASGNNEQFF

clone_size: .
v_call: TRBV10-1
j_call: TRBJ1-5
cdr3_aa: CASSESRTGGKQPQHF

clone_size: .
v_call: TRBV6-5
j_call: TRBJ1-3
cdr3_aa: CASIKQGTGNTIYF

clone_size: .
v_call: TRBV9
j_call: TRBJ2-1
cdr3_aa: CASSPSTALNEQFF

clone_size: .
v_call: TRBV5-4
j_call: TRBJ2-3
cdr3_aa: CASSSGGRGRTDTQYF

clone_size: .
v_call: TRBV21-1
j_call: TRBJ2-7
cdr3_aa: CASSKVRAGGPSYEQYF

clone_size: .
v_call: TRBV6-5
j_call: TRBJ2-3
cdr3_aa: CASSYYSTSTDTQYF

clone_size: .
v_call: TRBV19
j_call: TRBJ2-1
cdr3_aa: CASSISRGPYNEQFF

clone_size: .
v_call: TRBV27
j_call: TRBJ2-5
cdr3_aa: CASRRGGLLNQETQYF

clone_size: .
v_call: TRBV4-3
j_call: TRBJ1-6
cdr3_aa: CASSQGQENSPLHF

clone_size: once
v_call: TRBV10-3
j_call: TRBJ1-1
cdr3_aa: CAISLTGVGTEAFF

clone_size: .
v_call: TRBV7-8
j_call: TRBJ2-1
cdr3_aa: CASSPGTPRDEQFF

clone_size: .
v_call: TRBV7-9
j_call: TRBJ2-5
cdr3_aa: CASSGLAGIQETQYF

clone_size: .
v_call: TRBV4-1
j_call: TRBJ2-7
cdr3_aa: CASSNRVSYEQYF

clone_size: few
v_call: TRBV2
j_call: TRBJ1-2
cdr3_aa: CASTNSRGRDYGYTF

clone_size: .
v_call: TRBV4-3
j_call: TRBJ2-1
cdr3_aa: CASSQEGGAQFF

clone_size: .
v_call: TRBV5-1
j_call: TRBJ1-4
cdr3_aa: CASSLSGVGEKLFF

clone_size: .
v_call: TRBV27
j_call: TRBJ2-1
cdr3_aa: CASRPLLAGPYNEQFF

clone_size: .
v_call: TRBV4-1
j_call: TRBJ1-2
cdr3_aa: CASSQETGKGAYGYTF

clone_size: .
v_call: TRBV27
j_call: TRBJ1-2
cdr3_aa: CASSLGGTQGYTF

clone_size: .
v_call: TRBV7-8
j_call: TRBJ2-7
cdr3_aa: CAIARDRVYEQYF

clone_size: once
v_call: TRBV7-2
j_call: TRBJ2-1
cdr3_aa: CASSLDNYNEQFF